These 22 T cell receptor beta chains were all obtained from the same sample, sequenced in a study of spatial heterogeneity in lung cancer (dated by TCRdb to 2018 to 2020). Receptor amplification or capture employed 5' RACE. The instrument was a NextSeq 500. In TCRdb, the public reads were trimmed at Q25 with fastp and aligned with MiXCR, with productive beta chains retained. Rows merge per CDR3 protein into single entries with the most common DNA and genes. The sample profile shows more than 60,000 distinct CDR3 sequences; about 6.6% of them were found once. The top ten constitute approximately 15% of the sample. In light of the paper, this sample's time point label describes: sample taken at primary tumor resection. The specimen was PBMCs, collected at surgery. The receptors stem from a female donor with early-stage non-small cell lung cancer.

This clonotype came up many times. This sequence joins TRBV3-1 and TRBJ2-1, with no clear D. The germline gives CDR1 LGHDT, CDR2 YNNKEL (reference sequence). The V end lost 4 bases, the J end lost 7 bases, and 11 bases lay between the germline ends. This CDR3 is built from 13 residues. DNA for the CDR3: TGTGCCAGCAGCCCCCGAGCCAGGAATGAGCAGTTCTTC. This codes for CASSPRARNEQFF.

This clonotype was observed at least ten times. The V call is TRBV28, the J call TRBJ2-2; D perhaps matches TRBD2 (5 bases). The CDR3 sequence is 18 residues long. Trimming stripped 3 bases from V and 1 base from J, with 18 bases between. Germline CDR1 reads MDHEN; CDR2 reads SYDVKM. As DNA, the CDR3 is TGTGCCAGCAGTTTTACGGATGGTCCTAGCCTGAACACCGGGGAGCTGTTTTTT. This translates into CASSFTDGPSLNTGELFF.

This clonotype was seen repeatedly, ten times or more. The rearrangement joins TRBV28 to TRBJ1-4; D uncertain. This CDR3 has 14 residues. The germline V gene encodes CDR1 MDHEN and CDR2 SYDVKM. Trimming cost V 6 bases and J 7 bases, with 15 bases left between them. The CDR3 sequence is CASRLTGVPEKLFF. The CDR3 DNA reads TGTGCCAGCAGACTTACCGGAGTCCCTGAAAAACTGTTTTTT.

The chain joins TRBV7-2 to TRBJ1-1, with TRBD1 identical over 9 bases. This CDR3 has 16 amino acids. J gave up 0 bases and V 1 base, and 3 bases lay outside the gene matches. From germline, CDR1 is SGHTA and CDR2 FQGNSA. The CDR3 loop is CASSLDRGLLNTEAFF. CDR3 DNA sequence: TGTGCCAGCAGCTTAGACAGGGGGCTGCTGAACACTGAAGCTTTCTTT.

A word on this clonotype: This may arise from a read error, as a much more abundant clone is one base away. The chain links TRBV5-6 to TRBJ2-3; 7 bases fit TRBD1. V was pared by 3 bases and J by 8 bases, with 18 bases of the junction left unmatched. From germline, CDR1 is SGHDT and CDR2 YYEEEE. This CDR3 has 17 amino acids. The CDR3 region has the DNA TGTGCCAGCAGCTGGGGACAGAGTCTACCTATTATGGGTACGCAGTATTTT. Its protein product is CASSWGQSLPIMGTQYF.

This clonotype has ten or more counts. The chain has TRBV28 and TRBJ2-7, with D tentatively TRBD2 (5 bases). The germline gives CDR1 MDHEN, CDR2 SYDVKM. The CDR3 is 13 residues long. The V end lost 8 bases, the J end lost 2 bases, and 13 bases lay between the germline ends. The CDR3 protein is CASGGRPPYEQYF. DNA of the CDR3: TGTGCCAGCGGAGGAAGACCTCCCTACGAGCAGTACTTC.

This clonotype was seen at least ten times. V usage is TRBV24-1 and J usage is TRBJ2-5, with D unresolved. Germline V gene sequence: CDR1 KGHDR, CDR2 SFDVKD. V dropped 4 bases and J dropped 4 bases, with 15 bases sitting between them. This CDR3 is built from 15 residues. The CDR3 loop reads CATSEGQGGRETQYF. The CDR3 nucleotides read TGTGCCACCAGTGAAGGGCAAGGCGGACGAGAGACCCAGTACTTC.

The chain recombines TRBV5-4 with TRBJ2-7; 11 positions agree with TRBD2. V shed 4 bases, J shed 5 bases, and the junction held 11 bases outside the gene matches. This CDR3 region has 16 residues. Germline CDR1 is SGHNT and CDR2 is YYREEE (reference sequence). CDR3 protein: CASSGSLAGGVHEQYF. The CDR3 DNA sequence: TGTGCCAGCAGCGGTTCCCTAGCGGGAGGAGTCCACGAGCAGTACTTC.

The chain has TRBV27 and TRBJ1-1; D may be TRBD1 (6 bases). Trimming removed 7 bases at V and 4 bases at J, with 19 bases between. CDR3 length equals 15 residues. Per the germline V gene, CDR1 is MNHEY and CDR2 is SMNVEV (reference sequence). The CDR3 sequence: CASTTAAGRGTEAFF. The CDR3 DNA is TGTGCCAGCACGACCGCCGCGGGCAGGGGCACTGAAGCTTTCTTT.

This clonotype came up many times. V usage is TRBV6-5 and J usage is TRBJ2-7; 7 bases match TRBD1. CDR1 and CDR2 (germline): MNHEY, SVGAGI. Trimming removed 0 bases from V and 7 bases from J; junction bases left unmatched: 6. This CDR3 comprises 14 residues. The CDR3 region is CASSYSGARGEQYF. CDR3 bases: TGTGCCAGCAGTTACTCGGGGGCCAGGGGGGAGCAGTACTTC.

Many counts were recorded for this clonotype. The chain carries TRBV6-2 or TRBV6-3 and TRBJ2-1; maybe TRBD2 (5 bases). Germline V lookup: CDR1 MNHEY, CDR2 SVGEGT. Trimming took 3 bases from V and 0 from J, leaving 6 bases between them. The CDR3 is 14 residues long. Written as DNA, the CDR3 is TGTGCCAGCAGTTATGGGAGCTCCTACAATGAGCAGTTCTTC. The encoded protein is CASSYGSSYNEQFF.

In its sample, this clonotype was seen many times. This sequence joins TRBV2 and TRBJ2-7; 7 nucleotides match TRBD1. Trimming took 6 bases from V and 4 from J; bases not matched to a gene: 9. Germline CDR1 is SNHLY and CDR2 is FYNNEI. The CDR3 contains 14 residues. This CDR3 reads CASRPRQGPYEQYF. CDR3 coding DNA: TGTGCCAGCAGACCTCGACAGGGACCTTACGAGCAGTACTTC.

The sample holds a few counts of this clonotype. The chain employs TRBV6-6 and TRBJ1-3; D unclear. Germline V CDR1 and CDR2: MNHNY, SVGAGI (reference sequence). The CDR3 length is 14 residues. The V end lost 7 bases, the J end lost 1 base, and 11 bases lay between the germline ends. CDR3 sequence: CASTAPESGNTIYF. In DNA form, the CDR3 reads TGTGCCAGCACCGCCCCGGAGTCTGGAAACACCATATATTTT.

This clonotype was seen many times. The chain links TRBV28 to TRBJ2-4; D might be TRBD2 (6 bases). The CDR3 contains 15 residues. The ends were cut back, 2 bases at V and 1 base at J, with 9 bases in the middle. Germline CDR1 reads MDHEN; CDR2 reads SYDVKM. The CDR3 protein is CASSLTGVAKNIQYF. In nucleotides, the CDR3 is TGTGCCAGCAGTTTAACGGGAGTGGCCAAAAACATTCAGTACTTC.

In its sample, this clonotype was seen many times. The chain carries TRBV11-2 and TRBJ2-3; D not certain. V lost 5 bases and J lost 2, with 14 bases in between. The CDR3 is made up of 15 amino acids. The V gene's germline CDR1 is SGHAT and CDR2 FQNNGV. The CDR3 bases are TGTGCCAGCAGCCCCGCCCGACACCCCACAGATACGCAGTATTTT. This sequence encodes CASSPARHPTDTQYF.

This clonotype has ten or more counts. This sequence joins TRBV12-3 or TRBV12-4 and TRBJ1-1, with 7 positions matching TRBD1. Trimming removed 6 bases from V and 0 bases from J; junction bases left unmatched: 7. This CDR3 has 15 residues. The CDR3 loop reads CASSPKGQLNTEAFF. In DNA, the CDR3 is TGTGCCAGCAGCCCGAAGGGACAGCTGAACACTGAAGCTTTCTTT.

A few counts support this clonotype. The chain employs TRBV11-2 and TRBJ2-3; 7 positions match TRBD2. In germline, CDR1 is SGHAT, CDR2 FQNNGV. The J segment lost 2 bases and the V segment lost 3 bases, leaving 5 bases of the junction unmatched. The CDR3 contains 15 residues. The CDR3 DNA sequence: TGTGCCAGCAGCTTGAGCGGGGACTACACAGATACGCAGTATTTT. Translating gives CASSLSGDYTDTQYF. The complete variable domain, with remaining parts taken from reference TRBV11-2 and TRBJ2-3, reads EAGVAQSPRYKIIEKRQSVAFWCNPISGHATLYWYQQILGQGPKLLIQFQNNGVVDDSQLPKDRFSAERLKGVDSTLKIQPAKLEDSAVYLCASSLSGDYTDTQYFGPGTRLTVL.

Here the CDR3 reads CASSFGTGGSGNTIYF. CDR3 DNA sequence: TGTGCCAGCAGTTTCGGGACAGGGGGGTCTGGAAACACCATATATTTT. The chain recombines TRBV27 with TRBJ1-3, with TRBD1 identical over 11 bases. The CDR3 is 16 amino acids. Germline V lookup: CDR1 MNHEY, CDR2 SMNVEV (reference sequence). After removal of 3 bases from V and 1 base from J, the junction contained 2 bases not matched to a gene.

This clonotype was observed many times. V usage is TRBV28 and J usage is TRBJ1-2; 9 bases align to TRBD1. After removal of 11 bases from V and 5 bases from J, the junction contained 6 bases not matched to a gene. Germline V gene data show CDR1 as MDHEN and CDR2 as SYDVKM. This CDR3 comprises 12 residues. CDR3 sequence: CALGQGQYGYTF. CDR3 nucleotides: TGTGCCTTAGGACAGGGGCAATATGGCTACACCTTC.

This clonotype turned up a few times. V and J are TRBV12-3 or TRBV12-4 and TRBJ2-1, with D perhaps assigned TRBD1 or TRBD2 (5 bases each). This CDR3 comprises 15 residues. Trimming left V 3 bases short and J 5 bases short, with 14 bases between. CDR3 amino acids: CASSFRGVGHNEQFF. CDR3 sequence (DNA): TGTGCCAGCAGTTTTAGGGGAGTTGGTCACAATGAGCAGTTCTTC.

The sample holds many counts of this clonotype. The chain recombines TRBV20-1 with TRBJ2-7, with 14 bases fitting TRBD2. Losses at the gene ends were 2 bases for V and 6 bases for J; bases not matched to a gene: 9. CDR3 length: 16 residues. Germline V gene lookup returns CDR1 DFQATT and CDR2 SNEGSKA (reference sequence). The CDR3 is CSARKPPGLAGVEQYF. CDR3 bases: TGCAGTGCTAGAAAGCCCCCGGGACTAGCGGGAGTCGAGCAGTACTTC.

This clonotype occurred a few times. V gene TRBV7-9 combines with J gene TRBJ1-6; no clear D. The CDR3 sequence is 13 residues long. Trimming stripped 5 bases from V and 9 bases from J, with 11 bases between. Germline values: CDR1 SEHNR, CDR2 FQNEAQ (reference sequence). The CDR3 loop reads CASSREPPSPLHF. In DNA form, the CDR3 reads TGTGCCAGCAGCCGGGAGCCGCCTTCACCCCTCCACTTT.